This TCR beta chain derives from a study of shared clonotypes between healthy human individuals. Here immunoSEQ multiplex PCR was the method, and the copy in TCRdb shows in-frame clones only, minus some. The sample has roughly 2 million clones, over 85% seen once. The TCR originated in a man aged 18 to 30 in good health. Sequenced input: naive CD4+ T cells sorted from blood. Subset meaning: CD45RA+ positively selected.

The CDR3 nucleotides read TGCAGCGTGCTAGCCAAAAACATTCAGTACTTC. Translation gives CSVLAKNIQYF. The V gene is TRBV29-1, the J gene TRBJ2-4, with D uncertain. The germline V gene has CDR1 SQVTM and CDR2 ANQGSEA. This CDR3 contains 11 residues. V shed 6 bases and J shed 0 bases, with 3 bases lying between them.